This TCR beta chain appears in the sequencing data of a study of shared clonotypes between healthy human individuals. This table comes from immunoSEQ multiplex PCR, and its TCRdb copy is limited to in-frame clones, with some not included. The sample yields a few million clones, 85% to 95% seen once. Trimming shortened V by 2 bases and J by 4 bases, and 9 bases separated the two germline ends. The CDR3 contains 14 residues. Germline V lookup: CDR1 MNHNY, CDR2 SVGAGI (reference sequence). This clone was seen just once. Other DNA sequences from this sample encode an identical CDR3 as well. This TCR was sampled from a man between 18 and 29 years old in good health. Some clones in this sample may be carry-over from other donors' samples. This chain joins TRBV6-6 and TRBJ1-5, with D possibly matching TRBD1 (5 bases). The sample comprised naive CD4+ T cells from PBMCs. Sample subset: CD45RA+ positively selected. The CDR3 protein is CASSYGGGNQPQHF. The CDR3 DNA reads as TGTGCCAGCAGTTACGGGGGAGGAAATCAGCCCCAGCATTTT.